The clone carrying this T cell receptor (beta chain) is labeled as medium-sized. Its target is not known. This sample stems from a study of circulating CD8 cells and anti-PD-1 response in melanoma. General study points: Peptide assays on expanded sorted subsets replaced tumor-based reactivity testing. DNEG was most diverse; TIGIT repertoires were least diverse.

TCR libraries were prepared from roughly 14 ng of total RNA with the QIAseq Immune Repertoire TCR panel. A single record per CDR3 protein comes from TCRdb applying MiXCR to the reads. The data show approximately 550 distinct CDR3 sequences, approximately 9.7% seen once. The CDR3 spans 16 residues. Unmatched junction bases numbered 17, after V lost 7 bases and J lost 6 bases. Live CD3+CD8+TCRalphabeta+ cells were sorted into four subsets by PD-1 and/or TIGIT. This specimen was CD8+ T cells from PBMCs, taken at baseline or after one month of anti-PD-1 therapy (not recorded which). The receptor's source is a human donor with melanoma. The rearrangement joins TRBV12-3 or TRBV12-4 to TRBJ2-5, with TRBD1 matching 7 bases. The CDR3 region is CASTSTGNHLIQTQYF. CDR3 nucleotides: TGTGCCAGCACCTCGACAGGGAACCATCTCATCCAGACCCAGTACTTC.